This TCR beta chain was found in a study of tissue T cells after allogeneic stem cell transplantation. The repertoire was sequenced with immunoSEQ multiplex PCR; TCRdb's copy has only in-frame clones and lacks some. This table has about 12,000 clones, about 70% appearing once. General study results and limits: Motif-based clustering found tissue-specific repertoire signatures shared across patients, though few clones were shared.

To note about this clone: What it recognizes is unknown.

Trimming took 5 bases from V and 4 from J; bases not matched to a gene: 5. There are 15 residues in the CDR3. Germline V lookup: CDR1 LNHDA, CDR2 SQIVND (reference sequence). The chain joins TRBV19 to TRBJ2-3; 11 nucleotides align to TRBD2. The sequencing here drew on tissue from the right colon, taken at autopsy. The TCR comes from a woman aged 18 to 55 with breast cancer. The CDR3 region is CASSRLAGRADTQYF. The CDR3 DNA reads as TGTGCCAGTAGTCGACTAGCGGGACGGGCAGATACGCAGTATTTT.